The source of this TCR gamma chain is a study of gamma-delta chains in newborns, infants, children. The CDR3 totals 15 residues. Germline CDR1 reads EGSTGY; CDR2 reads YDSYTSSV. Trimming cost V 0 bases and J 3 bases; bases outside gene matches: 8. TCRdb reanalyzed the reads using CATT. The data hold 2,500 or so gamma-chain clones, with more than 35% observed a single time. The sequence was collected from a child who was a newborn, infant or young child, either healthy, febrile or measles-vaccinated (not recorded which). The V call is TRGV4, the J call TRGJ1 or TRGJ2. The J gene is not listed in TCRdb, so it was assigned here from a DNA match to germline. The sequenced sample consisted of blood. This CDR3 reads CATWDGQGGYYKKLF. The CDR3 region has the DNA TGTGCCACCTGGGATGGGCAAGGGGGTTATTATAAGAAACTCTTT.